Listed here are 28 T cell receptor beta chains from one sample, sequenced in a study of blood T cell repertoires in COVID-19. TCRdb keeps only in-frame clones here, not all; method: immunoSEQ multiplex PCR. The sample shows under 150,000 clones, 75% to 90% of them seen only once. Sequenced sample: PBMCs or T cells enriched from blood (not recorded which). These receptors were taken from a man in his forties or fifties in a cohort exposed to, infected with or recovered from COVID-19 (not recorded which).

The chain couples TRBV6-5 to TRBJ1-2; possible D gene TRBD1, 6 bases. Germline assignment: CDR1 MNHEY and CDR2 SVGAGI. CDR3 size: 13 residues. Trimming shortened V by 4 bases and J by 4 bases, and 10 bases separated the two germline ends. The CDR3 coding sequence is TGTGCCAGCAGTTTTGGACAGACCTATGGCTACACCTTC. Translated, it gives CASSFGQTYGYTF.

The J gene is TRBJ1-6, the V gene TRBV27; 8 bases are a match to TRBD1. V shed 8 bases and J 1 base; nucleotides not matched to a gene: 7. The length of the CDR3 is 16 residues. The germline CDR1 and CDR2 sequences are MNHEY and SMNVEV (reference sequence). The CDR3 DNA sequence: TGTGCCAGCTGCCGGGACAGGAAATCCTATAATTCACCCCTCCACTTT. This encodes CASCRDRKSYNSPLHF.

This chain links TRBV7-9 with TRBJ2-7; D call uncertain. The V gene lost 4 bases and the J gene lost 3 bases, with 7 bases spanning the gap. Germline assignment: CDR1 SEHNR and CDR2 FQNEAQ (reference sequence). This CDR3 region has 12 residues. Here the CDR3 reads CASSYGHYEQYF. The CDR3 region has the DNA TGTGCCAGCAGCTATGGCCACTACGAGCAGTACTTC.

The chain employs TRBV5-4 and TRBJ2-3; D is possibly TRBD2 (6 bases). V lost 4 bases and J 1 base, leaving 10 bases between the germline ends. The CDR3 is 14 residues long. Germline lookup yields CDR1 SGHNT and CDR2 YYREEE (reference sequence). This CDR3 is CASSPWEGTDTQYF. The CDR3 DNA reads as TGTGCCAGCAGCCCGTGGGAGGGCACAGATACGCAGTATTTT.

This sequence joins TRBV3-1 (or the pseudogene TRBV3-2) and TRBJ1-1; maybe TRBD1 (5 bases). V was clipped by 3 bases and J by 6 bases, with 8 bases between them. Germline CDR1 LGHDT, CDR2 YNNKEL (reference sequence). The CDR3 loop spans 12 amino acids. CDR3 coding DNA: TGTGCCAGCAGCCATGGGGGGGCTGAAGCTTTCTTT. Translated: CASSHGGAEAFF.

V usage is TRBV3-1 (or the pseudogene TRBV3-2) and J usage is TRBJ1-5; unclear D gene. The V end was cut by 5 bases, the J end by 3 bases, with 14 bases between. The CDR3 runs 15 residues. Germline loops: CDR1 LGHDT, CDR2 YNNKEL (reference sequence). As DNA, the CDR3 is TGTGCCAGCAGCTTCTCCTCCTATACCAATCAGCCCCAGCATTTT. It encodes CASSFSSYTNQPQHF.

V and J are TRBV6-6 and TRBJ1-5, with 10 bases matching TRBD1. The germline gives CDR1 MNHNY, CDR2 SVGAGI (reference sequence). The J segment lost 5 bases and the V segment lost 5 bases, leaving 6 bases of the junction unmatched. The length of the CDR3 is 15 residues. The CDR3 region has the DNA TGTGCCAGCAGTCTCAAGGACAGGGGGGATCAGCCCCAGCATTTT. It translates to CASSLKDRGDQPQHF.

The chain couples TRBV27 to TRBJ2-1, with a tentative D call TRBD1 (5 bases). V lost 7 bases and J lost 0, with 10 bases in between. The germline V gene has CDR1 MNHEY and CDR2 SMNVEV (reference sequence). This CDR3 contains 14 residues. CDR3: CASTPGISYNEQFF. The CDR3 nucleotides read TGTGCCAGCACCCCAGGGATCTCCTACAATGAGCAGTTCTTC.

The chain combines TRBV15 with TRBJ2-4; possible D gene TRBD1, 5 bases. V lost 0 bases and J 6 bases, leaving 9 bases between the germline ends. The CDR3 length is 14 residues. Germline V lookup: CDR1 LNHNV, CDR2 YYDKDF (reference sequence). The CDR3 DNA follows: TGTGCCACCAGCAGAGACCAGGGTGGAAACATTCAGTACTTC. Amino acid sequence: CATSRDQGGNIQYF. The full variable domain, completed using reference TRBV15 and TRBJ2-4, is DAMVIQNPRYQVTQFGKPVTLSCSQTLNHNVMYWYQQKSSQAPKLLFHYYDKDFNNEADTPDNFQSRRPNTSFCFLDIRSPGLGDTAMYLCATSRDQGGNIQYFGAGTRLSVL.

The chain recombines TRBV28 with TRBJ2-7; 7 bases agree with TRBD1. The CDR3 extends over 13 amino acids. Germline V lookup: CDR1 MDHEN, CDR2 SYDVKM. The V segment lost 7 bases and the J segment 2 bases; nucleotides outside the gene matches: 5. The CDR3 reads CASTSGTAYEQYF. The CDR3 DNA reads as TGTGCCAGCACCTCCGGGACAGCCTACGAGCAGTACTTC.

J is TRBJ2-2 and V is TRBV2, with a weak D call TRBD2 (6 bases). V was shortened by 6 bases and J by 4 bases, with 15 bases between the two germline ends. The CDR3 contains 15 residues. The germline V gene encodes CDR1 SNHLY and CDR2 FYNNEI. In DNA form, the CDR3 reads TGTGCCAGCAGGGAGGGTCGGGGTTTCACCGGGGAGCTGTTTTTT. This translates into CASREGRGFTGELFF.

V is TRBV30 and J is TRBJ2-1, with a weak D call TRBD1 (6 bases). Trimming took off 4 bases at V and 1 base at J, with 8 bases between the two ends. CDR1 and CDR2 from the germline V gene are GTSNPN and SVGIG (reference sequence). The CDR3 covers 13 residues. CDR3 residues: CAWTRGSYNEQFF. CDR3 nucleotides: TGTGCCTGGACTAGGGGGTCCTACAATGAGCAGTTCTTC. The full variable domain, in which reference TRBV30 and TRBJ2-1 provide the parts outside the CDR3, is SQTIHQWPATLVQPVGSPLSLECTVEGTSNPNLYWYRQAAGRGLQLLFYSVGIGQISSEVPQNLSASRPQDRQFILSSKKLLLSDSGFYLCAWTRGSYNEQFFGPGTRLTVL.

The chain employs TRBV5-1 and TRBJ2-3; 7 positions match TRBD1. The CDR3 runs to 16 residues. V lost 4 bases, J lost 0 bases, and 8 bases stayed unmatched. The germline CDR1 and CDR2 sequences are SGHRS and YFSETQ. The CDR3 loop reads CASSLTGLGSTDTQYF. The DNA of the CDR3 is TGCGCCAGCAGCCTGACAGGGCTAGGCAGCACAGATACGCAGTATTTT.

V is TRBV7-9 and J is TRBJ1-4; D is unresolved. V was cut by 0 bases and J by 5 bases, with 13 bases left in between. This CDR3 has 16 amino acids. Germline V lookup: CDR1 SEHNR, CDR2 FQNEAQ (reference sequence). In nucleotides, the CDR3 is TGTGCCAGCAGCTTAGCCTCGGGAACAGCGAATGAAAAACTGTTTTTT. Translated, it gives CASSLASGTANEKLFF. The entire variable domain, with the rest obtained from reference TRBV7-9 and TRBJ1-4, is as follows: DTGVSQNPRHKITKRGQNVTFRCDPISEHNRLYWYRQTLGQGPEFLTYFQNEAQLEKSRLLSDRFSAERPKGSFSTLEIQRTEQGDSAMYLCASSLASGTANEKLFFGSGTQLSVL.

The CDR3 nucleotides are TGTGCCAGTAGGCCCCCCTCTAGCGGGGGGCCGGTAGAGCAGTACTTC. Its translation: CASRPPSSGGPVEQYF. The V and J genes are TRBV19 and TRBJ2-7, with TRBD2 matching 11 bases. This CDR3 contains 16 residues. Losses at the gene ends were 6 bases for V and 7 bases for J; bases not matched to a gene: 14. Germline V CDR1 and CDR2: LNHDA, SQIVND (reference sequence).

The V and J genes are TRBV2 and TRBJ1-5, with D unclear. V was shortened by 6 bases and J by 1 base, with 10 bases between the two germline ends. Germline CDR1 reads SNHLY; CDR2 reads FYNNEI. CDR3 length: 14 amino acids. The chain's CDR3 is CASRVGLSNQPQHF. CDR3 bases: TGTGCCAGCAGGGTCGGACTGAGCAATCAGCCCCAGCATTTT.

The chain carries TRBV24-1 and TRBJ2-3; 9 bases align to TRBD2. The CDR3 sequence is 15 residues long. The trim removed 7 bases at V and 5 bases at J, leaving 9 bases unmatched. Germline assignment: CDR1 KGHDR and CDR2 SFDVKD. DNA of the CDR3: TGTGCCACCAGGGGACTAGCCCACGAGGTAGATACGCAGTATTTT. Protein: CATRGLAHEVDTQYF.

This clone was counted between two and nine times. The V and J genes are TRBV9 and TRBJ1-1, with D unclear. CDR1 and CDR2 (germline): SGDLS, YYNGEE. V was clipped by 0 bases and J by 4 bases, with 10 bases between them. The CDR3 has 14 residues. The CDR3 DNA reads TGTGCCAGCAGCGTAGATGTGGGGAGCACTGAAGCTTTCTTT. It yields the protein CASSVDVGSTEAFF.

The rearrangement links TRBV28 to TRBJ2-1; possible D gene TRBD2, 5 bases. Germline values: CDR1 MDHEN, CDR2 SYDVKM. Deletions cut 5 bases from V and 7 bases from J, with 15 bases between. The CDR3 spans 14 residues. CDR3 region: CASSPHTGENEQFF. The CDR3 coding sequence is TGTGCCAGCAGTCCTCACACCGGGGAAAATGAGCAGTTCTTC.

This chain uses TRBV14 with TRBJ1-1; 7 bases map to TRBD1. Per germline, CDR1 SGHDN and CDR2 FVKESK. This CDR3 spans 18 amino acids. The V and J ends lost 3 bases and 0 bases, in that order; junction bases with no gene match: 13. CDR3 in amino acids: CASSHIRGTVDVNTEAFF. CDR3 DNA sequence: TGTGCCAGCAGCCACATCCGCGGGACAGTGGATGTGAACACTGAAGCTTTCTTT.

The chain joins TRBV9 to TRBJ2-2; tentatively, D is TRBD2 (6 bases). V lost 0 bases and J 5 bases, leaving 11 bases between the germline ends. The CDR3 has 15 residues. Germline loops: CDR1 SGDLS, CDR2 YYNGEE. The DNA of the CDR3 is TGTGCCAGCAGCGTAGAGGAGCGGGTTACCGGGGAGCTGTTTTTT. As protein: CASSVEERVTGELFF.

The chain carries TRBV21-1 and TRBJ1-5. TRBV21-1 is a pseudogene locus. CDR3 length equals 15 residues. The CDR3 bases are TGTGCCAGCAGCCCCCCCGGGAGGAGCAATCAGCCCCAGCATTTT. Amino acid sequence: CASSPPGRSNQPQHF.

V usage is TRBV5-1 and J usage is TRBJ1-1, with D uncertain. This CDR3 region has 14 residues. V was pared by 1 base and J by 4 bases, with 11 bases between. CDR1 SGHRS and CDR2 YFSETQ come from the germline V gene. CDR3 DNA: TGCGCCAGCAGCTTGCGGGGAATAGGCACTGAAGCTTTCTTT. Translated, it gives CASSLRGIGTEAFF. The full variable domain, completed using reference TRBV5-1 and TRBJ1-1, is KAGVTQTPRYLIKTRGQQVTLSCSPISGHRSVSWYQQTPGQGLQFLFEYFSETQRNKGNFPGRFSGRQFSNSRSEMNVSTLELGDSALYLCASSLRGIGTEAFFGQGTRLTVV.

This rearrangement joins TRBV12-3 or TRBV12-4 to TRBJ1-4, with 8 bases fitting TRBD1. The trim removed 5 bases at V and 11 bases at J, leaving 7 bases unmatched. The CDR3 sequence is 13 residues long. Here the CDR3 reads CASSTTGGEKLFF. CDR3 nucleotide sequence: TGTGCCAGCAGTACTACAGGGGGGGAGAAACTGTTTTTT.

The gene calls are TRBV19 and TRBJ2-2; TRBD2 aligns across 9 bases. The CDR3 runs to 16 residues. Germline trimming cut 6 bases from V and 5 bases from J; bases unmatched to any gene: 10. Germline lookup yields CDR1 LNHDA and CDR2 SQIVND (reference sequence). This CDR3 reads CASRKVREGWTGELFF. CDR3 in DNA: TGTGCCAGTAGGAAGGTGCGGGAGGGATGGACCGGGGAGCTGTTTTTT.

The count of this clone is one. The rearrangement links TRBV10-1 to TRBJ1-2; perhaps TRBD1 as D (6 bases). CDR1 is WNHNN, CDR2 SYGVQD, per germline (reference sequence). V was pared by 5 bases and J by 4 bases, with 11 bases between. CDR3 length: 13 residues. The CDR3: CASSPDRRYGYTF. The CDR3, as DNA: TGCGCCAGCAGTCCCGACAGGCGCTATGGCTACACCTTC.

In nucleotides, the CDR3 is TGTGCCAGTAGTAGGGACAGGATGAGGGTTACCCAGTACTTC. This translates into CASSRDRMRVTQYF. This chain joins TRBV19 and TRBJ2-5; 8 bases agree with TRBD1. V lost 4 bases, J lost 8 bases, and 9 bases stayed unmatched. The germline gives CDR1 LNHDA, CDR2 SQIVND (reference sequence). The CDR3 has 14 amino acids.

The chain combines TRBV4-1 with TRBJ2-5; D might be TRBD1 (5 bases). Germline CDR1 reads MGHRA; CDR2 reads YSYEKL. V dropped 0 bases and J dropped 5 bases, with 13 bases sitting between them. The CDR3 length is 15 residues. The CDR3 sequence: CASSQDQTAEETQYF. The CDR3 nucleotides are TGCGCCAGCAGCCAAGATCAGACAGCAGAGGAGACCCAGTACTTC.